This T cell receptor beta chain comes out of a study of neoadjuvant nivolumab and ipilimumab in lung cancer. General observations from the study: Resected tumors had greater TCR richness and clonality than uninvolved lung. Resected-tumor TCR richness correlated positively with pretherapy blood richness.

On this clone itself: Its antigen is not known.

Only in-frame clones appear in the TCRdb table, and some are missing; sequencing was by immunoSEQ multiplex PCR. The profile shows fewer than 40,000 clones, 80% to 95% of them singletons. The sequencing here drew on peripheral blood, taken after neoadjuvant nivolumab, alone or with ipilimumab, at or shortly before surgery. The receptor's source is an adult with non-small cell lung cancer.

The CDR3 sequence: CASSTTGYGTQYF. The CDR3 DNA follows: TGTGCCAGCAGTACCACAGGGTACGGGACCCAGTACTTC. The chain recombines TRBV25-1 with TRBJ2-5, with D tentatively TRBD1 (6 bases). The V and J ends lost 5 bases and 7 bases respectively, with 14 bases between them. There are 13 residues in the CDR3. Germline CDR1 MGHDK, CDR2 SYGVNS.